This T cell receptor beta chain was sequenced during a study of lymphopenia after photon versus proton radiotherapy. Study-wide results and limits: Better survival with proton therapy was suggested as possible, not demonstrated. Oligoclonal CD8+ Temra expansion after nadir drove photon patients' diversity drop. Proton therapy kept repertoires fairly stable, unlike photons, which gained effector/memory cells.

This clone came up once. What it binds is not known. Trimming took 0 bases from V and 4 from J, leaving 13 bases between them. Per the germline V gene, CDR1 is LGHNA and CDR2 is YNFKEQ. The CDR3 contains 16 residues. Sequencing used immunoSEQ multiplex PCR; TCRdb keeps in-frame clones, though not all of them. The table lists tens of thousands of clones, more than 85% of them singletons. The J gene is TRBJ2-1, the V gene TRBV4-2; D is uncertain. The sample in question was peripheral blood, obtained from a patient treated with photon-based radiotherapy. This receptor was identified in a woman in her forties with cholangiocarcinoma. The CDR3 reads CASSQDSGVLYNEQFF. CDR3 sequence (DNA): TGTGCCAGCAGCCAAGATAGTGGGGTCTTGTACAATGAGCAGTTCTTC.